Shown below are 24 T cell receptor beta chains from a single sample sequenced in a study of blood T cell repertoires in COVID-19. Data came from immunoSEQ multiplex PCR; TCRdb stores just in-frame clones and leaves some out. The repertoire holds about 280,000 clones, with around 90% as singletons. Sequenced: peripheral blood. Receptors originate from a man between 18 and 29 years old with active or convalescent COVID-19.

V usage is TRBV11-2 and J usage is TRBJ2-5; 7 bases line up with TRBD2. Germline V gene sequence: CDR1 SGHAT, CDR2 FQNNGV. This CDR3 has 15 amino acids. V lost 3 bases to trimming and J lost 7 bases; unmatched junction nucleotides: 11. The CDR3 coding sequence is TGTGCCAGCAGCTTCAGCGGGGAGGCCCCGGGGACCCAGTACTTC. Its translation: CASSFSGEAPGTQYF.

The chain recombines TRBV5-1 with TRBJ2-2; a possible D gene is TRBD2 (7 bases). With 8 bases removed from V and 1 base from J, the gap between germline ends came to 15 bases. The germline V gene has CDR1 SGHRS and CDR2 YFSETQ. This CDR3 spans 15 amino acids. The CDR3 loop is CASSGGGLNTGELFF. The CDR3 DNA is TGCGCCAGTTCGGGCGGGGGCCTGAACACCGGGGAGCTGTTTTTT.

The chain uses TRBV7-2 and TRBJ2-3, with D possibly being TRBD1 (6 bases). The CDR3 loop spans 18 amino acids. The ends were cut back, 4 bases at V and 2 bases at J, with 22 bases in the middle. CDR1 and CDR2 (germline): SGHTA, FQGNSA. In nucleotides, the CDR3 is TGTGCCAGCAGCTCCCATCTGGGGGCAGGGCACTACACAGATACGCAGTATTTT. Protein product: CASSSHLGAGHYTDTQYF. Together with reference TRBV7-2 and TRBJ2-3, the CDR3 gives the full variable domain: GAGVSQSPSNKVTEKGKDVELRCDPISGHTALYWYRQSLGQGLEFLIYFQGNSAPDKSGLPSDRFSAERTGGSVSTLTIQRTQQEDSAVYLCASSSHLGAGHYTDTQYFGPGTRLTVL.

This clone was seen a single time. The genes are TRBV4-2 and TRBJ1-2; TRBD1 might be the D (5 bases). The V end was cut by 8 bases, the J end by 2 bases, with 18 bases between. Germline lookup yields CDR1 LGHNA and CDR2 YNFKEQ. The CDR3 loop spans 15 amino acids. For the CDR3, the DNA is TGTGCCAGCGGTCAACTCAGGGTAACGAACTATGGCTACACCTTC. Its translation: CASGQLRVTNYGYTF.

The chain uses TRBV23-1 and TRBJ1-5, with 7 positions matching TRBD1. TRBV23-1 is an ORF, and what it does is uncertain. J gave up 2 bases and V 2 bases, and 18 bases lay outside the gene matches. The CDR3 has 20 amino acids. CDR3 loop: CASSQPPGQDQNMGNQPQHF. CDR3 bases: TGCGCCAGCAGTCAACCTCCCGGACAGGATCAAAACATGGGCAATCAGCCCCAGCATTTT.

The chain carries TRBV3-1 (or the pseudogene TRBV3-2) and TRBJ1-2; D might be TRBD1 (5 bases). The CDR3 runs 13 residues. Germline CDR1 is LGHDT and CDR2 is YNNKEL (reference sequence). Deletions cut 1 base from V and 8 bases from J, with 11 bases between. The CDR3 DNA reads TGTGCCAGCAGCCAAGGGACACGTGGGGGCTACACCTTC. Translation: CASSQGTRGGYTF.

The rearrangement joins TRBV24-1 to TRBJ2-1; 8 bases align to TRBD1. There are 13 residues in the CDR3. In germline, CDR1 is KGHDR, CDR2 SFDVKD. The junction had 2 bases not matched to a gene; V was cut back by 1 base and J by 10 bases. The DNA for the CDR3 is TGTGCCACCAGTGATTTTTCAGGGGGCGAGCAGTTCTTC. Translating gives CATSDFSGGEQFF.

J is TRBJ1-3 and V is TRBV18; maybe TRBD1 (6 bases). CDR3 size: 16 residues. V shed 2 bases and J shed 4 bases, with 15 bases lying between them. Germline assignment: CDR1 KGHSH and CDR2 LQKENI. CDR3 amino acids: CASSPSETGSGNTIYF. The CDR3 coding sequence is TGTGCCAGCTCACCAAGCGAGACAGGCTCCGGAAACACCATATATTTT.

This clone was seen ten or more times. V usage is TRBV5-1 and J usage is TRBJ1-2; 9 bases are shared with TRBD1. J gave up 0 bases and V 4 bases, and 4 bases lay outside the gene matches. Germline assignment: CDR1 SGHRS and CDR2 YFSETQ. The CDR3 contains 15 residues. Written as DNA, the CDR3 is TGCGCCAGCAGCAGAGGGACAGGGTCTAACTATGGCTACACCTTC. Its translation: CASSRGTGSNYGYTF.

This clone was seen more than once but under ten times. The chain carries TRBV10-3 and TRBJ1-6; no clear D gene. The CDR3 is 13 amino acids. Germline V lookup: CDR1 ENHRY, CDR2 SYGVKD. Trimming took 0 bases from V and 8 from J, leaving 5 bases between them. This chain's CDR3 is CAISESADSPLHF. The CDR3 DNA reads TGTGCCATCAGTGAGTCAGCGGATTCACCCCTCCACTTT.

The V call is TRBV11-2, the J call TRBJ2-7, with 7 bases lining up with TRBD2. Germline V gene lookup returns CDR1 SGHAT and CDR2 FQNNGV. The ends lost 3 bases at V and 4 bases at J; junction bases unmatched: 6. The length of the CDR3 is 14 residues. CDR3 coding DNA: TGTGCCAGCAGCTTTTACGGGGGGAAGTACGAGCAGTACTTC. Residues: CASSFYGGKYEQYF.

This clone came up a few times. The chain carries TRBV21-1 and TRBJ1-5; the table's D call TRBD1 went unverified against the DNA. TRBV21-1 is marked as a pseudogene. The CDR3 covers 16 residues. CDR3 in DNA: TGTGCCAGCAGCACCCGACATTTTTATAGCAATCAGCCCCAGCATTTT. Its translation is CASSTRHFYSNQPQHF.

The chain has TRBV19 and TRBJ2-3; TRBD1 matches at 7 bases. The germline V gene encodes CDR1 LNHDA and CDR2 SQIVND (reference sequence). V dropped 7 bases and J dropped 3; count of bases not matched to a gene: 13. CDR3 length: 16 residues. CDR3 sequence reads: CASTPRAGGLTDTQYF. The CDR3 DNA reads TGTGCCAGTACCCCGCGGGCAGGGGGATTGACAGATACGCAGTATTTT.

In this sample, this clone turned up a few times. The CDR3 spells CASSGREGFTEAFF. The CDR3 nucleotides read TGTGCCAGTTCGGGCAGGGAAGGGTTCACTGAAGCTTTCTTT. The chain couples TRBV7-8 to TRBJ1-1; a possible D gene is TRBD1 (5 bases). Between the trimmed V and J ends, which lost 9 bases and 4 bases, there was a span of 18 bases. The CDR3 totals 14 residues. The germline CDR1 and CDR2 sequences are SGHVS and FQNEAQ. Variable domain in full (rest from reference TRBV7-8 and TRBJ1-1): GAGVSQSPRYKVAKRGQDVALRCDPISGHVSLFWYQQALGQGPEFLTYFQNEAQLDKSGLPSDRFFAERPEGSVSTLKIQRTQQEDSAVYLCASSGREGFTEAFFGQGTRLTVV.

The CDR3 nucleotides read TGTGCCAGCAGCCCCAGCTATAATTCACCCCTCCACTTT. Translation gives CASSPSYNSPLHF. The chain has TRBV7-9 and TRBJ1-6; no definite D call. Per the germline V gene, CDR1 is SEHNR and CDR2 is FQNEAQ (reference sequence). This CDR3 is built from 13 residues. V shed 5 bases and J shed 3 bases, with 5 bases lying between them.

CDR3 loop: CASSPSDSNQPQHF. As DNA, the CDR3 is TGTGCCAGCAGCCCATCAGATAGCAATCAGCCCCAGCATTTT. This chain links TRBV9 with TRBJ1-5, with D unresolved. CDR1 and CDR2 from the germline V gene are SGDLS and YYNGEE. The ends were cut back, 4 bases at V and 0 bases at J, with 8 bases in the middle. The CDR3 consists of 14 residues.

The genes are TRBV6-1 and TRBJ2-3, with 10 bases identical to TRBD2. Germline loops: CDR1 MNHNS, CDR2 SASEGT. The CDR3 has 15 amino acids. Unmatched junction bases numbered 3, after V lost 2 bases and J lost 4 bases. The CDR3 loop reads CASSEQRGGPDTQYF. The CDR3 DNA is TGTGCCAGCAGTGAACAGCGGGGGGGCCCAGATACGCAGTATTTT.

The V and J genes are TRBV5-5 and TRBJ1-2, with 9 bases matching TRBD1. V lost 4 bases and J lost 5; bases outside the gene matches: 6. Germline assignment: CDR1 SGHKS and CDR2 YYEKEE (reference sequence). The CDR3 runs to 14 residues. In nucleotides, the CDR3 is TGTGCCAGCAGCCTGCGACAGGGGGGGTATGGCTACACCTTC. Translation gives CASSLRQGGYGYTF.

The chain carries TRBV20-1 and TRBJ1-1; D call uncertain. The germline CDR1 and CDR2 sequences are DFQATT and SNEGSKA (reference sequence). The CDR3 has 13 residues. The V end lost 3 bases, the J end lost 2 bases, and 10 bases lay between the germline ends. The CDR3 sequence is CSASITENTEAFF. DNA for the CDR3: TGCAGTGCTAGTATCACAGAAAACACTGAAGCTTTCTTT.

The chain has TRBV25-1 and TRBJ1-2; 8 positions match TRBD1. The germline gives CDR1 MGHDK, CDR2 SYGVNS. V gave up 5 bases and J gave up 7 bases; unmatched junction bases: 3. This CDR3 contains 12 residues. The CDR3 nucleotides are TGTGCCAGCAGTACAGGGGGGTTTGGCTACACCTTC. Its protein product is CASSTGGFGYTF.

The chain recombines TRBV18 with TRBJ1-5; D not certain. CDR3 length: 14 amino acids. Trimming shortened V by 3 bases and J by 5 bases, and 11 bases separated the two germline ends. Germline lookup yields CDR1 KGHSH and CDR2 LQKENI. In nucleotides, the CDR3 is TGTGCCAGCTCACCGTTCGGTTTCTATCAGCCCCAGCATTTT. Its protein product is CASSPFGFYQPQHF.

The V gene is TRBV7-8, the J gene TRBJ1-6; D may be TRBD1 (5 bases). Germline V lookup: CDR1 SGHVS, CDR2 FQNEAQ. CDR3 length equals 15 residues. Trimming took off 4 bases at V and 8 bases at J, with 15 bases between the two ends. In DNA, the CDR3 is TGTGCCAGCAGCTATATTTCCCCCAGGGATTCACCCCTCCACTTT. It translates to CASSYISPRDSPLHF.

Details on this clone: Other DNA sequences in the sample encode the same CDR3. The chain uses TRBV4-1 and TRBJ2-1, with 7 bases aligning to TRBD2. Germline CDR1 reads MGHRA; CDR2 reads YSYEKL. This CDR3 has 16 amino acids. J gave up 5 bases and V 1 base, and 8 bases lay outside the gene matches. The CDR3 region has the DNA TGCGCCAGCAGCCAAGGGCGGGGACGGGGGGACAATGAGCAGTTCTTC. This codes for CASSQGRGRGDNEQFF.

V usage is TRBV6-6 and J usage is TRBJ2-2; the D is unclear. V was cut by 7 bases and J by 1 base, with 10 bases left in between. This CDR3 region has 14 residues. The germline gives CDR1 MNHNY, CDR2 SVGAGI (reference sequence). CDR3 bases: TGTGCCAGCAATCCACCCGGGAACACCGGGGAGCTGTTTTTT. Its translation is CASNPPGNTGELFF.